This TCR beta chain was recovered during a study of response to subunit inactivated influenza vaccine. Study outcomes and limitations: The authors offered the suggestion that each seasonal influenza vaccination recruits few new T cells.

Germline V lookup: CDR1 MDHEN, CDR2 SYDVKM. Trimming removed 10 bases at V and 0 bases at J, with 6 bases between. The CDR3 spans 11 residues. TCRdb reprocessed the RT-PCR reads with MiXCR, giving one entry per CDR3 protein. The sample lists 500,000 to 550,000 distinct CDR3 sequences, around 7.9% occurring once. This clonotype was counted ten times or more. Its antigen is unknown. This sample comprised PBMCs from blood, obtained roughly 24 months after vaccination. The TCR originated in a man between 50 and 75 years old who received an inactivated influenza vaccine. This chain joins TRBV28 and TRBJ1-2; D is unclear. The CDR3 nucleotides are TGTGCCACTAGATCTAACTATGGCTACACCTTC. Translation: CATRSNYGYTF.